These 18 T cell receptor beta chains were all obtained from the same sample, sequenced in a study of tumor-infiltrating lymphocytes in localized non-small cell lung cancer. Some clones are missing from TCRdb's copy, which holds only in-frame ones; the method was immunoSEQ multiplex PCR. The sample includes over 10,000 clones, less than 80% seen only once; the top ten take roughly 11%. Material for sequencing was uninvolved lung tissue not adjacent to the tumor. These receptor sequences come from a human donor with non-small cell lung cancer.

The chain joins TRBV25-1 to TRBJ1-4, with TRBD1 identical over 7 bases. The CDR3 sequence is 14 residues long. The germline V gene encodes CDR1 MGHDK and CDR2 SYGVNS. J was trimmed by 8 bases and V by 4 bases; bases with no gene match: 7. In nucleotides, the CDR3 is TGTGCCAGCAGTGCAGACAGGGTGGGCGAAAAACTGTTTTTT. Its protein product is CASSADRVGEKLFF.

This clone came up a few times. Other nucleotide sequences from this sample produce the same CDR3. The gene calls are TRBV15 and TRBJ2-6, with unresolved D. The CDR3 is 15 amino acids. With 0 bases removed from V and 0 bases from J, the gap between germline ends came to 3 bases. Germline CDR1 is LNHNV and CDR2 is YYDKDF (reference sequence). DNA for the CDR3: TGTGCCACCAGCAGAGATAACTCTGGGGCCAACGTCCTGACTTTC. This sequence encodes CATSRDNSGANVLTF.

The chain uses TRBV6-6 and TRBJ2-6; tentatively, D is TRBD2 (5 bases). Trimming cost V 2 bases and J 0 bases, with 5 bases left between them. CDR1 is MNHNY and CDR2 is SVGAGI in the germline V gene (reference sequence). The CDR3 totals 15 residues. CDR3 coding DNA: TGTGCCAGCAGTTACCGGGGCTCTGGGGCCAACGTCCTGACTTTC. Translated: CASSYRGSGANVLTF.

The chain is built from TRBV5-1 and TRBJ2-7; 9 bases fit TRBD1. CDR3 length: 16 residues. V shed 0 bases and J 5 bases; nucleotides not matched to a gene: 9. From germline, CDR1 is SGHRS and CDR2 YFSETQ. The CDR3 nucleotides read TGCGCCAGCAGCTTGGTAGGGACGGACAGGGGCGACGAGCAGTACTTC. This translates into CASSLVGTDRGDEQYF.

This CDR3 is CASSPSGTSSYEQYF. CDR3 nucleotide sequence: TGTGCCAGCAGCCCATCCGGGACTAGCTCCTACGAGCAGTACTTC. This chain connects TRBV7-2 to TRBJ2-7; 8 bases agree with TRBD2. From germline, CDR1 is SGHTA and CDR2 FQGNSA. The J segment lost 0 bases and the V segment lost 5 bases, leaving 6 bases of the junction unmatched. The CDR3 is made up of 15 amino acids.

This rearrangement joins TRBV7-2 to TRBJ2-3; tentative D call: TRBD2 (5 bases). V was clipped by 2 bases and J by 3 bases, with 12 bases between them. The CDR3 runs 15 residues. Germline assignment: CDR1 SGHTA and CDR2 FQGNSA. CDR3 sequence: CASSLNNGKTDTQYF. In DNA, the CDR3 is TGTGCCAGCAGCTTAAACAACGGGAAAACAGATACGCAGTATTTT.

CDR3 DNA: TGTGCCAGCAGCTTAGATCACAGAGGTGTAGACATTCAGTACTTC. It encodes CASSLDHRGVDIQYF. This chain joins TRBV11-2 and TRBJ2-4; no firm D call. CDR1 is SGHAT and CDR2 is FQNNGV in the germline V gene. The CDR3 sequence is 15 residues long. Trimming took 0 bases from V and 8 from J, leaving 14 bases between them.

This clone was seen only a few times. This chain joins TRBV9 and TRBJ2-2; D call uncertain. The V end was cut by 4 bases, the J end by 5 bases, with 21 bases between. Germline CDR1 is SGDLS and CDR2 is YYNGEE. The CDR3 extends over 17 amino acids. The CDR3 region has the DNA TGTGCCAGCAGCCCCCGGCCCCGGGTTGAGCGAACCGGGGAGCTGTTTTTT. Amino acid sequence: CASSPRPRVERTGELFF.

This clone was detected only a few times. CDR3 coding DNA: TGCGCCAGCAGCCAAGGGAGACTAGTTTCCTATGAGCAGTTCTTC. Translating it yields CASSQGRLVSYEQFF. The rearrangement joins TRBV4-3 to TRBJ2-1; maybe TRBD2 (6 bases). V lost 1 base and J lost 8, with 15 bases in between. The CDR3 has 15 residues. Per germline, CDR1 LGHNA and CDR2 YSLEER.

This clone was observed a few times. This chain connects TRBV5-1 to TRBJ2-5; 7 positions agree with TRBD2. The CDR3 extends over 16 amino acids. Per the germline V gene, CDR1 is SGHRS and CDR2 is YFSETQ. Trimming at V came to 3 bases and at J to 5 bases, leaving 13 bases not matched to a gene. The CDR3 coding sequence is TGCGCCAGCAGCTCGACCGGGACTACGCGAGGGGAGACCCAGTACTTC. Protein: CASSSTGTTRGETQYF. The variable domain in full, with the rest retrieved from reference TRBV5-1 and TRBJ2-5, is KAGVTQTPRYLIKTRGQQVTLSCSPISGHRSVSWYQQTPGQGLQFLFEYFSETQRNKGNFPGRFSGRQFSNSRSEMNVSTLELGDSALYLCASSSTGTTRGETQYFGPGTRLLVL.

V gene TRBV11-2 combines with J gene TRBJ2-1; 9 bases map to TRBD2. Looked up from germline, CDR1 is SGHAT and CDR2 is FQNNGV. The CDR3 totals 15 residues. Trimming took 6 bases from V and 3 from J; bases not matched to a gene: 6. The CDR3, as DNA: TGTGCCAGCAGGAGGGCGGGGGGGCTCTACAATGAGCAGTTCTTC. It codes for CASRRAGGLYNEQFF.

This chain joins TRBV7-9 and TRBJ1-1; D ambiguous. CDR1 and CDR2 from the germline V gene are SEHNR and FQNEAQ (reference sequence). The V end was cut by 5 bases, the J end by 8 bases, with 15 bases between. This CDR3 has 13 residues. The CDR3: CASSPTDRPEAFF. The CDR3 nucleotides are TGTGCCAGCAGCCCTACCGACCGACCCGAAGCTTTCTTT.

By share, this clone counts as medium-sized (0.01 to 0.1%). The chain joins TRBV7-9 to TRBJ1-2; TRBD1 might be the D (6 bases). The CDR3 loop spans 15 amino acids. Germline CDR1 reads SEHNR; CDR2 reads FQNEAQ (reference sequence). V lost 0 bases and J lost 6, with 14 bases in between. The CDR3 loop is CASSLAGGTSHGYTF. The DNA of the CDR3 is TGTGCCAGCAGCTTAGCGGGGGGCACAAGCCATGGCTACACCTTC.

The V and J genes are TRBV7-8 and TRBJ2-7, with TRBD1 matching 7 bases. Germline-derived CDR1 and CDR2 are SGHVS and FQNEAQ. After removal of 5 bases from V and 7 bases from J, the junction contained 17 bases not matched to a gene. The CDR3 is 16 amino acids. CDR3 protein: CASSLVERGLLGEQYF. The CDR3 DNA reads as TGTGCCAGCAGCCTGGTGGAGAGGGGGCTTCTGGGGGAGCAGTACTTC. Using reference TRBV7-8 and TRBJ2-7 for the parts outside the CDR3, the full variable domain is GAGVSQSPRYKVAKRGQDVALRCDPISGHVSLFWYQQALGQGPEFLTYFQNEAQLDKSGLPSDRFFAERPEGSVSTLKIQRTQQEDSAVYLCASSLVERGLLGEQYFGPGTRLTVT.

V is TRBV2 and J is TRBJ2-7; D not resolved. The CDR3 has 17 amino acids. The germline V gene encodes CDR1 SNHLY and CDR2 FYNNEI. The germline V and J ends were trimmed by 6 bases and 0 bases, with 21 bases remaining between them. The CDR3 coding sequence is TGTGCCAGCAGATTCCGGTCGGGTGGTACAAGCTCCTACGAGCAGTACTTC. This sequence encodes CASRFRSGGTSSYEQYF.

The genes are TRBV7-8 and TRBJ2-1; maybe TRBD1 (6 bases). V lost 5 bases and J 4 bases, leaving 12 bases between the germline ends. The CDR3 contains 14 residues. The germline V gene encodes CDR1 SGHVS and CDR2 FQNEAQ. CDR3 amino acids: CASSIGQIYNEQFF. Written as DNA, the CDR3 is TGTGCCAGCAGCATCGGACAGATTTACAATGAGCAGTTCTTC.

This clone was detected only a few times. The gene calls are TRBV29-1 and TRBJ1-5; a possible D gene is TRBD1 (5 bases). Per the germline V gene, CDR1 is SQVTM and CDR2 is ANQGSEA. The CDR3 sequence is 13 residues long. Deletions cut 6 bases from V and 8 bases from J, with 17 bases between. CDR3 bases: TGCAGCGTCCAAGGGGATACCTGGGAGCCCCAGCATTTT. It translates to CSVQGDTWEPQHF.

This chain links TRBV11-3 with TRBJ2-5; 10 bases are shared with TRBD2. This CDR3 has 15 amino acids. Unmatched junction bases numbered 6, after V lost 5 bases and J lost 3 bases. Looked up from germline, CDR1 is SGHNT and CDR2 is YENEEA. The CDR3 loop is CASSRRTSGEETQYF. As DNA, the CDR3 is TGTGCCAGCAGCCGCCGGACTAGCGGTGAAGAGACCCAGTACTTC.